This record covers a single T cell receptor (beta chain). The antigen remains unidentified. The source of the sample is a study of radiotherapy plus CTLA-4 blockade in lung cancer. Study results and caveats: Dynamics of early blood T cell clones, together with interferon-beta, were reportedly the best predictors of response.

CDR1 is SGHKS and CDR2 is YYEKEE in the germline V gene (reference sequence). The CDR3 contains 15 residues. Deletions cut 0 bases from V and 2 bases from J, with 9 bases between. Method: immunoSEQ multiplex PCR; TCRdb's copy keeps in-frame clones and lacks some. The sample lists about 45,000 clones, 63% seen once, with approximately 18% in the top ten. The TCR originated in a human donor with non-small cell lung cancer who had a partial response to radiotherapy plus ipilimumab. Source: peripheral blood, taken from a patient treated with radiotherapy plus ipilimumab. The chain has TRBV5-5 and TRBJ1-3; the D is unclear. The CDR3 loop is CASSLGPVPGNTIYF. CDR3 coding DNA: TGTGCCAGCAGCTTGGGCCCGGTCCCTGGAAACACCATATATTTT.